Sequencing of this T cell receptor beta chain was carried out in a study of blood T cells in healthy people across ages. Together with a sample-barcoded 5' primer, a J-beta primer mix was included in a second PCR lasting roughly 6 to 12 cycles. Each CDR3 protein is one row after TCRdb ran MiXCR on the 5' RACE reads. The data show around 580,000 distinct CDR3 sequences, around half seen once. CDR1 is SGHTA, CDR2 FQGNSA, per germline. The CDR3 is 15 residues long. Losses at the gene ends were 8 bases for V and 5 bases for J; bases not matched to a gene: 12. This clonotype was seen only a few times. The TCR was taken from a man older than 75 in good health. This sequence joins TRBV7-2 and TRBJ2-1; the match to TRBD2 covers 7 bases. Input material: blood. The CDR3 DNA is TGTGCCAGCTCCCGACGAGTAGGGAGGGACAATGAGCAGTTCTTC. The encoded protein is CASSRRVGRDNEQFF.